This T cell receptor beta chain was retrieved from a study of T-cell reconstitution after alpha-beta-depleted transplantation in children. Findings and limits, study-wide: The origin of high day-60 TCRbeta diversity in some patients lay in surviving recipient T cells and thymic progenitors. Expanded graft clones numbering several hundred reportedly gave rise to alpha-beta T cells about two months after transplant.

Germline lookup yields CDR1 SNHLY and CDR2 FYNNEI. Trimming cost V 10 bases and J 1 base, with 8 bases left between them. The CDR3 length is 11 residues. For TCRbeta, the library was prepared with unique molecular identifiers. TCRdb re-called the PCR reads through MiXCR, storing one row per CDR3 protein. The repertoire includes a few hundred thousand distinct CDR3 sequences, 10% to 15% of them detected once, and 2% to 2.5% sits in the top ten. A few counts support this clonotype. Its target is unknown. The receptor's source is a male patient under 18 who had a stem cell transplant for acute myeloid leukemia, so the T cells may come from the graft donor. The V and J genes are TRBV2 and TRBJ2-7; D remains ambiguous. Source: PBMCs, mostly from graft donor cells, taken 360 days after TCRalphabeta/CD19-depleted stem cell transplant. The CDR3 spells CATRISYEQYF. The CDR3 coding sequence is TGTGCCACCCGGATTTCCTACGAGCAGTACTTC.